This is a list of T cell receptor beta chains from one sample in a study of Graves' ophthalmopathy and Graves' hyperthyroidism. TCRdb fed the multiplex PCR reads into MiXCR, producing one record per CDR3 protein. This table has some 1.1 million distinct CDR3 sequences, about 35% appearing once. Sequencing was performed on peripheral blood or thyroid tissue (not recorded which). These TCRs come from an adult man with Graves' hyperthyroidism. Each CDR3 is given with its conserved first and last residue. The order of the fields is clone size, D gene, J gene, V gene, CDR3 protein, CDR3 DNA. D genes are given only for firm matches. Some rows mark clone size as missing; the rest say once, few, many or name a class of expanded clone.

many	TRBD1	TRBJ1-1	TRBV20-1	CSARPGQTEAFF	TGCAGTGCTAGACCGGGACAGACTGAAGCTTTCTTT
.	TRBD1	TRBJ1-5	TRBV4-1	CASSQDTGVGKLSQHF	TGCGCCAGCAGCCAAGATACAGGGGTGGGGAAATTGTCCCAGCATTTT
.	TRBD2	TRBJ2-2	TRBV20-1	CSARDPGTRPTGELFF	TGCAGTGCTAGAGATCCCGGGACTAGGCCCACCGGGGAGCTGTTTTTT
few	TRBD2	TRBJ2-7	TRBV11-2	CASSSLRASGRSYEQYF	TGTGCCAGCAGCTCCCTCAGGGCTAGCGGGAGATCCTACGAGCAGTACTTC
.	.	TRBJ1-5	TRBV10-3	CAISDSRRSNQPQHF	TGTGCCATCAGTGACTCTCGGCGCAGCAATCAGCCCCAGCATTTT
few	.	TRBJ2-7	TRBV4-2	CASSASLQGAYEQYF	TGTGCCAGCAGCGCAAGCTTGCAGGGTGCCTACGAGCAGTACTTC
few	TRBD1	TRBJ1-1	TRBV5-1	CASSRDSYTEAFF	TGCGCCAGCAGCAGGGACAGCTACACTGAAGCTTTCTTT
many	TRBD1	TRBJ2-7	TRBV29-1	CSAGDSYEQYF	TGCAGCGCCGGGGACAGTTACGAGCAGTACTTC
many	.	TRBJ2-5	TRBV7-9	CASSLELGKETQYF	TGTGCCAGCAGCTTAGAGTTAGGGAAGGAGACCCAGTACTTC
.	.	TRBJ2-7	TRBV5-6	CASSLYGARNYEQYF	TGTGCCAGCAGCTTGTATGGAGCGAGGAACTACGAGCAGTACTTC
.	.	TRBJ2-5	TRBV24-1	CATSFGYWETQYF	TGTGCCACCAGTTTTGGATATTGGGAGACCCAGTACTTC
many	.	TRBJ2-7	TRBV7-8	CASSPPGVRVYEQYF	TGTGCCAGCAGCCCCCCGGGGGTTCGCGTCTACGAGCAGTACTTC
.	.	TRBJ1-6	TRBV5-5	CASSLDWGAPNSPLHF	TGTGCCAGCAGCTTGGATTGGGGGGCCCCTAATTCACCCCTCCACTTT
.	.	TRBJ2-7	TRBV11-2	CASRRGRDLSYEQYF	TGTGCCAGCAGAAGGGGACGAGATCTGTCCTACGAGCAGTACTTC
few	.	TRBJ1-1	TRBV7-9	CASSRDLTEAFF	TGTGCCAGCAGTCGGGACCTCACTGAAGCTTTCTTT
.	.	TRBJ2-3	TRBV10-3	CAISDTQYF	TGTGCCATCAGTGATACGCAGTATTTT
.	.	TRBJ2-2	TRBV7-9	CASSARIGGHPNTGELFF	TGTGCCAGCAGCGCTAGGATCGGGGGCCATCCTAACACCGGGGAGCTGTTTTTT
many	.	TRBJ1-1	TRBV19	CASSIRRDAERTEAFF	TGTGCCAGTAGTATCAGGCGGGACGCCGAAAGGACTGAAGCTTTCTTT
many	.	TRBJ2-7	TRBV10-3	CAIRDGAYEQYF	TGTGCCATCCGGGACGGGGCCTACGAGCAGTACTTC
many	TRBD1	TRBJ2-7	TRBV2	CASSDTSRAGGKQYF	TGTGCCAGCAGCGACACGAGCAGGGCAGGGGGTAAGCAGTACTTC